This T cell receptor (beta chain) was sequenced for a study of blood T cell repertoires in COVID-19. The method was immunoSEQ multiplex PCR; TCRdb's version includes in-frame clones alone and lacks a portion of them. Of 120,000 to 150,000 clones listed, approximately 90% are singletons. The CDR3 extends over 18 amino acids. Germline-derived CDR1 and CDR2 are SGHAT and FQNNGV. The germline V and J ends were trimmed by 5 bases and 0 bases, with 17 bases remaining between them. V gene TRBV11-2 combines with J gene TRBJ2-6; maybe TRBD1 (6 bases). This sequence originates from a woman of 80 years or more with acute or convalescent COVID-19. The sequencing sample was made of peripheral blood. The CDR3 DNA reads TGTGCCAGCAGCCCCAGGGGAGAACCAAGCTCTGGGGCCAACGTCCTGACTTTC. It encodes CASSPRGEPSSGANVLTF.